A selection of T cell receptor beta chains follows, all from one sample in a study of T-cell reconstitution after alpha-beta-depleted transplantation in children. TCRdb processed the PCR reads anew with MiXCR; each CDR3 protein has one entry. The data show 350,000 to 450,000 distinct CDR3 sequences, about 14% seen once. The sequencing here drew on PBMCs, taken from the stem cell graft. All receptors come from a human donor who donated a stem cell graft to a child with Fanconi anemia. Each CDR3 is given with its conserved first and last residue. D genes are given only for firm matches. Clone size is given for some rows only: seen once, a few or many times, or a class if the clone is expanded.

>TRBJ2-1|TRBV10-3|.|few
TGTGCCATCAGTGAAGACGGTTACAATGAGCAGTTCTTC
CAISEDGYNEQFF
>TRBJ2-4|TRBV6-2/TRBV6-3|.|.
TGTGCCAGCAGTTACCGCGGGTTTGAAAACATTCAGTACTTC
CASSYRGFENIQYF
>TRBJ1-6|TRBV12-3/TRBV12-4|TRBD1|few
TGTGCCAGCAGCCTAGGGACAGGGGGAAAGGATTCACCCCTCCACTTT
CASSLGTGGKDSPLHF
>TRBJ2-3|TRBV14|.|few
TGTGCCAGCAGCCGGACCCCCACCGCCACAGATACGCAGTATTTT
CASSRTPTATDTQYF
>TRBJ1-5|TRBV6-1|.|few
TGTGCCACTCAGGGCGACAATCAGCCCCAGCATTTT
CATQGDNQPQHF
>TRBJ1-5|TRBV5-1|TRBD1|.
TGCGCCAGCAGCCCCGATATGACAGGGAATCAGCCCCAGCATTTT
CASSPDMTGNQPQHF
>TRBJ1-3|TRBV20-1|.|.
TGCAGTGCTAGTCGGGGTGGTTTATTCTCTGGAAACACCATATATTTT
CSASRGGLFSGNTIYF
>TRBJ2-3|TRBV10-3|.|few
TGTGCCATCAGTGATTCAGGATCGTTTGTTGATACGCAGTATTTT
CAISDSGSFVDTQYF
>TRBJ1-6|TRBV6-5|.|.
TGTGCCAGCAAGGGAACCAGGGCGGGGGCCCTCCACTTT
CASKGTRAGALHF
>TRBJ2-1|TRBV24-1|TRBD2|many
TGTGCCACCAGTGATGAGGGACTAGCGGTTAACAATGAGCAGTTCTTC
CATSDEGLAVNNEQFF
>TRBJ2-5|TRBV20-1|TRBD2|few
TGCAGTGCCACGACTAGCGATCAAGAGACCCAGTACTTC
CSATTSDQETQYF
>TRBJ1-5|TRBV6-1|.|.
TGTGCCAGCAGTGAAAGTCCCGGGGCAGGGGTGAGTTGGCAGCCCCAGCATTTT
CASSESPGAGVSWQPQHF
>TRBJ2-1|TRBV20-1|TRBD2|.
TGCAGTGCTCAAGACGGGAAGGTTAGCGGGGGGGGAAATGAGCAGTTCTTC
CSAQDGKVSGGGNEQFF
>TRBJ1-3|TRBV6-2/TRBV6-3|.|many
TGTGCCAGTTCAAGAGGCACCTACTCTGGAAACACCATATATTTT
CASSRGTYSGNTIYF
>TRBJ1-4|TRBV6-6|.|few
TGTGCCAGCCATCAAGGGGGTGAAAAACTGTTTTTT
CASHQGGEKLFF
>TRBJ1-2|TRBV6-2/TRBV6-3|.|few
TGTGCCAGCAGTTACAGGGGTCCAAATGGCTACACCTTC
CASSYRGPNGYTF
>TRBJ2-2|TRBV4-2|.|many
TGTGCCAGCAGCCAAGATTCCGGGAGGAACACCGGGGAGCTGTTTTTT
CASSQDSGRNTGELFF
>TRBJ1-5|TRBV6-5|.|.
TGTGCCAGCAGCTCCTCCCGGGGGGCAGGGCAGCCCCAGCATTTT
CASSSSRGAGQPQHF
>TRBJ1-2|TRBV9|.|few
TGTGCCAGCAGCGTCCGGGCCGAAGGGCACTATGGCTACACCTTC
CASSVRAEGHYGYTF
>TRBJ2-5|TRBV20-1|.|few
TGCAGTGGGTGGGATTACCAAGAGACCCAGTACTTC
CSGWDYQETQYF
>TRBJ2-6|TRBV12-3/TRBV12-4|.|many
TGTGCCAGCAGTTTTGAGGCTGGGGCCAACGTCCTGACTTTC
CASSFEAGANVLTF
>TRBJ2-5|TRBV4-2|TRBD1|many
TGTGCCAGCAGCCTACAGGGGGTGGAGACCCAGTACTTC
CASSLQGVETQYF
>TRBJ2-4|TRBV25-1|.|few
TGTGCCAGCAGTAACCGGGGGCAGGTTCAGTACTTC
CASSNRGQVQYF
>TRBJ1-1|TRBV9|.|few
TGTGCCAGCAGCCTCCAAAGGGAGACTGAAGCTTTCTTT
CASSLQRETEAFF
>TRBJ2-3|TRBV9|.|few
TGTGCCAGCAGCTTTACGAACGGTCGGCCGGATACGCAGTATTTT
CASSFTNGRPDTQYF
>TRBJ1-2|TRBV5-5|.|.
TGTGCCAGCAGCGCTTACACGGGGATCGATTATGGCTACACCTTC
CASSAYTGIDYGYTF
>TRBJ2-7|TRBV4-3|.|few
TGCGCCAGCAGCCAAGGGCAAGACAGATGGTCCTACGAGCAGTACTTC
CASSQGQDRWSYEQYF
>TRBJ2-3|TRBV20-1|TRBD2|.
TGCAGTGCGGGAGGACTAGCGGGGGGACTCTTATCAAACACAGATACGCAGTATTTT
CSAGGLAGGLLSNTDTQYF
>TRBJ2-5|TRBV5-1|TRBD1|few
TGCGCCAGCAGCTGGATCCTCGGGACAGAACAAGAGACCCAGTACTTC
CASSWILGTEQETQYF
>TRBJ1-2|TRBV20-1|.|.
TGCAGTGCTACGGAGGAGTCCTATGGCTACACCTTC
CSATEESYGYTF
>TRBJ2-3|TRBV7-3|.|.
TGTGCCAGCAGCTTAACGGGCCCAAGCTATACGCAGTATTTT
CASSLTGPSYTQYF
>TRBJ2-1|TRBV11-1|.|.
TGTGCCAGCAGCCTCCGGGACACTTACAATGAGCAGTTCTTC
CASSLRDTYNEQFF
>TRBJ2-5|TRBV18|TRBD2|few
TGTGCCAGCTCACCACAGCTAGCGGCCCAAGAGACCCAGTACTTC
CASSPQLAAQETQYF
>TRBJ2-6|TRBV20-1|.|.
TGCAGTGCTAGAGATGCTAAAGGGATAGACGTCCTGACTTTC
CSARDAKGIDVLTF
>TRBJ2-2|TRBV6-5|.|few
TGTGCCAGCAGTTACAGACCCACCGGGGAGCTGTTTTTT
CASSYRPTGELFF
>TRBJ2-5|TRBV12-3/TRBV12-4|TRBD1|.
TGTGCCAGCAGTTTTGGAAGGGGGCCCCAAGAGACCCAGTACTTC
CASSFGRGPQETQYF
>TRBJ2-1|TRBV5-1|.|few
TGCGCCAGCAGCTTGACCGCTGGAGAACACAATGAGCAGTTCTTC
CASSLTAGEHNEQFF
>TRBJ2-1|TRBV28|TRBD2|few
TGTGCCAGCAGTTCAAAACCAAGACTAGCGGGGGAAGAGGATGAGCAGTTCTTC
CASSSKPRLAGEEDEQFF
>TRBJ2-1|TRBV11-2|.|many
TGTGCCAGCAGCTCATCCCCTTCTAACAATGAGCAGTTCTTC
CASSSSPSNNEQFF
>TRBJ1-2|TRBV5-5|.|.
TGTGCCAGCAGCTCAAGGCAGGTGCCTAACTATGGCTACACCTTC
CASSSRQVPNYGYTF
>TRBJ1-1|TRBV12-3/TRBV12-4|.|.
TGTGCCAGCAGTTCCCGGACTACCCTCATGAACACTGAAGCTTTCTTT
CASSSRTTLMNTEAFF
>TRBJ1-1|TRBV5-1|.|few
TGCGCCAGCAGCTCGGGGCCAGCGAACACTGAAGCTTTCTTT
CASSSGPANTEAFF
>TRBJ1-2|TRBV2|.|.
TGTGCCAGCAGTGAAGGACAGTATTATGGCTACACCTTC
CASSEGQYYGYTF
>TRBJ2-1|TRBV6-1|.|.
TGTGCCAGCAGTATAGGTCTTACGTACAATGAGCAGTTCTTC
CASSIGLTYNEQFF
>TRBJ2-1|TRBV12-3/TRBV12-4|.|few
TGTGCCAGCAGTTTCGGCTCAAGCTCCTACAATGAGCAGTTCTTC
CASSFGSSSYNEQFF
>TRBJ1-1|TRBV6-1|.|.
TGTGCCAGCAGTGCCTCAAGGGGGAATGAAGCTTTCTTT
CASSASRGNEAFF
>TRBJ2-1|TRBV10-3|TRBD2|many
TGTGCCATCAGTGCGGGGGGTTCCTACAATGAGCAGTTCTTC
CAISAGGSYNEQFF
>TRBJ2-3|TRBV5-1|.|many
TGCGCCACCTCCTTGGGGGGGGCCACAGATACGCAGTATTTT
CATSLGGATDTQYF
>TRBJ2-1|TRBV6-1|TRBD2|many
TGTGCCAGCAGGATCGACTGGCGGGGGGTAAATGAGCAGTTCTTC
CASRIDWRGVNEQFF
>TRBJ1-1|TRBV29-1|.|.
TGCAGCGTTGATGGGATGAACCGTGAAGCTTTCTTT
CSVDGMNREAFF
>TRBJ2-3|TRBV7-9|.|.
TGTGCCAGCAGCTTAGAGGGGGGCGGAGATACGCAGTATTTT
CASSLEGGGDTQYF
>TRBJ1-5|TRBV7-6|.|once
TGTGCCAGCAGCTTAGTAGCTGGTCAGCTCCAGCATTTT
CASSLVAGQLQHF
>TRBJ2-1|TRBV20-1|TRBD2|.
TGCAGTGCTAGCCCTAGCGGGGCAGGCAATGAGCAGTTCTTC
CSASPSGAGNEQFF
>TRBJ2-5|TRBV18|.|.
TGTGCCAGCTCACTCGTCTTCGCGGGGGCTTCCGAGACCCAGTACTTC
CASSLVFAGASETQYF
>TRBJ1-5|TRBV5-6|.|.
TGTGCCAGCAGCTTGAACGTAAATAGCAATCAGCCCCAGCATTTT
CASSLNVNSNQPQHF